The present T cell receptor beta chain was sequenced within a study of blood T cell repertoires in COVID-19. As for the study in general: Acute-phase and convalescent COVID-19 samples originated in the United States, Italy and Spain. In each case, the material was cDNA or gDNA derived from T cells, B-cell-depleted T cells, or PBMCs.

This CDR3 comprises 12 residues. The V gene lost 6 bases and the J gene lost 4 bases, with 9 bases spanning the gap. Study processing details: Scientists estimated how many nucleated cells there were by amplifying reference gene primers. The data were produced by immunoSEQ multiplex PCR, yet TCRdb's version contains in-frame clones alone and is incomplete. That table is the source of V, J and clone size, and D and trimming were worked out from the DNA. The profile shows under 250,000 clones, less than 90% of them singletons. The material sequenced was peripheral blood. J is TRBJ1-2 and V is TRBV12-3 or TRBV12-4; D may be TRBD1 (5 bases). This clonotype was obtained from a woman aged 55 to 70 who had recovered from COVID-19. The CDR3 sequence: CASRRTFYGYTF. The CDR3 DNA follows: TGTGCCAGCAGAAGGACATTCTATGGCTACACCTTC.